Each of the 20 T cell receptor beta chains below was sequenced from the same sample in a study of OX40 agonist ivuxolimab in advanced cancers. Produced via immunoSEQ multiplex PCR; TCRdb's table is partial and in-frame only. The data show some 20,000 clones, with roughly 70% seen just once and more than 25% held by the top ten. The material sequenced was CD4+ or CD8+ T cells sorted from blood, taken in a trial of the OX40 agonist ivuxolimab. Source of these receptors: an adult with an advanced solid tumor such as melanoma, head and neck, liver or kidney cancer.

The chain combines TRBV9 with TRBJ2-5, with 7 positions matching TRBD2. Trimming removed 3 bases from V and 2 bases from J; junction bases left unmatched: 7. This CDR3 has 15 residues. CDR1 is SGDLS, CDR2 YYNGEE, per germline. The CDR3: CASSEGGGQQETQYF. CDR3 sequence (DNA): TGTGCCAGCAGCGAGGGCGGGGGTCAACAAGAGACCCAGTACTTC.

The V gene is TRBV19, the J gene TRBJ1-1; 7 bases map to TRBD1. This CDR3 is built from 14 residues. V shed 3 bases and J 4 bases; nucleotides not matched to a gene: 5. Germline CDR1 and CDR2: LNHDA and SQIVND (reference sequence). CDR3 residues: CASSIWTGGTEAFF. The CDR3 coding sequence is TGTGCCAGTAGTATCTGGACAGGCGGCACTGAAGCTTTCTTT.

This clone was found a few times. The chain joins TRBV27 to TRBJ2-5; D possibly corresponds to TRBD2 (5 bases). This CDR3 spans 14 amino acids. Trimming cost V 5 bases and J 5 bases, with 15 bases left between them. Germline V gene sequence: CDR1 MNHEY, CDR2 SMNVEV (reference sequence). The CDR3 DNA follows: TGTGCCAGCAGTGTGCTAACTAGTCCGGAGACCCAGTACTTC. Residues: CASSVLTSPETQYF.

The V call is TRBV30, the J call TRBJ1-2; D is unclear. CDR1 is GTSNPN, CDR2 SVGIG, per germline (reference sequence). The CDR3 covers 13 residues. V was shortened by 7 bases and J by 4 bases, with 16 bases between the two germline ends. The CDR3 sequence: CALRTLGLYGYTF. The CDR3 region has the DNA TGTGCCTTGAGGACCCTAGGACTCTATGGCTACACCTTC.

The chain carries TRBV28 and TRBJ1-1; TRBD1 might be the D (5 bases). CDR3 length: 14 amino acids. CDR1 is MDHEN and CDR2 is SYDVKM in the germline V gene. Trimming left V 4 bases short and J 5 bases short, with 14 bases between. CDR3 DNA sequence: TGTGCCAGCAGTTCCCGTCGGGGGGAAACTGAAGCTTTCTTT. Protein: CASSSRRGETEAFF.

The sample holds a few counts of this clone. The chain couples TRBV28 to TRBJ2-7; 10 positions match TRBD1. This CDR3 comprises 16 residues. The trim removed 5 bases at V and 3 bases at J, leaving 10 bases unmatched. The V gene's germline CDR1 is MDHEN and CDR2 SYDVKM. The CDR3 spells CASSPGTRTGGYEQYF. The CDR3 region has the DNA TGTGCCAGCAGTCCCGGGACGAGGACAGGGGGCTACGAGCAGTACTTC.

The chain is built from TRBV28 and TRBJ2-2; D is possibly TRBD2 (7 bases). CDR3 length equals 15 residues. Germline-derived CDR1 and CDR2 are MDHEN and SYDVKM. V was trimmed by 2 bases and J by 5 bases, leaving 12 bases between them. This CDR3 reads CASSLIQGGTGELFF. The CDR3 DNA is TGTGCCAGCAGTTTAATACAGGGAGGGACCGGGGAGCTGTTTTTT.

The chain has TRBV19 and TRBJ2-7; D is unclear. The germline CDR1 and CDR2 sequences are LNHDA and SQIVND (reference sequence). The CDR3 has 13 amino acids. Trimming cost V 3 bases and J 6 bases, with 12 bases left between them. The CDR3 coding sequence is TGTGCCAGTAGTATCACCCACGCCGCCGAGCAGTACTTC. It codes for CASSITHAAEQYF.

The chain is built from TRBV7-3 and TRBJ2-1; D is ambiguous. This CDR3 spans 15 amino acids. Trimming removed 2 bases at V and 0 bases at J, with 8 bases between. CDR1 SGHTA and CDR2 FQGTGA come from the germline V gene. In DNA, the CDR3 is TGTGCCAGCAGCTTAGACGGTAGCTCCTACAATGAGCAGTTCTTC. It translates to CASSLDGSSYNEQFF. Supplemented by reference TRBV7-3 and TRBJ2-1, the full variable domain reads GAGVSQTPSNKVTEKGKYVELRCDPISGHTALYWYRQSLGQGPEFLIYFQGTGAADDSGLPNDRFFAVRPEGSVSTLKIQRTERGDSAVYLCASSLDGSSYNEQFFGPGTRLTVL.

The V and J genes are TRBV25-1 and TRBJ2-3; 8 nucleotides agree with TRBD1. Trimming removed 1 base from V and 2 bases from J; junction bases left unmatched: 2. The CDR3 is 15 amino acids. Germline CDR1 is MGHDK and CDR2 is SYGVNS. The CDR3 DNA reads as TGTGCCAGCAGTGAATGGACAGGGCACACAGATACGCAGTATTTT. Translated, it gives CASSEWTGHTDTQYF.

The chain has TRBV7-8 and TRBJ2-3, with D possibly matching TRBD1 (6 bases). The CDR3 runs 15 residues. The germline V gene has CDR1 SGHVS and CDR2 FQNEAQ. Trimming stripped 5 bases from V and 2 bases from J, with 14 bases between. The DNA for the CDR3 is TGTGCCAGCAGCCGGGCAGGGGCCGACACAGATACGCAGTATTTT. Protein product: CASSRAGADTDTQYF.

This clone was counted once. One junction end does not reproduce the germline sequence, and a read error may be involved. This sample includes further DNA sequences coding for the same CDR3. The J gene is TRBJ1-2, the V gene TRBV29-1, with D uncertain. Germline V CDR1 and CDR2: SQVTM, ANQGSEA. The CDR3 has 13 amino acids. The DNA of the CDR3 is TGCAGCGTTGTGGCAGAGTACTCCGATGGCTACACTTTC. This translates into CSVVAEYSDGYTF.

The V gene is TRBV4-1, the J gene TRBJ2-7; TRBD1 matches 7 bases. CDR1 is MGHRA and CDR2 is YSYEKL in the germline V gene. The CDR3 has 14 amino acids. The junction had 7 bases not matched to a gene; V was cut back by 6 bases and J by 2 bases. The CDR3 loop is CASSPRGSTYEQYF. The CDR3 DNA reads as TGCGCCAGCAGTCCCAGGGGGAGCACCTACGAGCAGTACTTC.

The chain joins TRBV11-1 to TRBJ2-7; 7 bases map to TRBD1. Germline V gene data show CDR1 as SGHAT and CDR2 as FQDESV (reference sequence). CDR3 length equals 14 residues. Germline trimming cut 5 bases from V and 3 bases from J; bases unmatched to any gene: 7. The CDR3 region has the DNA TGTGCCAGCAGCCACCGGGACAGAAACTACGAGCAGTACTTC. This sequence encodes CASSHRDRNYEQYF. Complete variable domain (other parts from reference TRBV11-1 and TRBJ2-7): EAEVAQSPRYKITEKSQAVAFWCDPISGHATLYWYRQILGQGPELLVQFQDESVVDDSQLPKDRFSAERLKGVDSTLKIQPAELGDSAMYLCASSHRDRNYEQYFGPGTRLTVT.

The V gene is TRBV27, the J gene TRBJ1-2; 9 bases map to TRBD1. The V and J ends lost 3 bases and 5 bases, in that order; junction bases with no gene match: 1. From germline, CDR1 is MNHEY and CDR2 SMNVEV (reference sequence). The CDR3 runs 13 residues. The DNA for the CDR3 is TGTGCCAGCAGTTTTGGACAGGGGTATGGCTACACCTTC. Translating it yields CASSFGQGYGYTF.

The gene calls are TRBV4-3 and TRBJ1-3; possibly TRBD1 for D (5 bases). The germline V gene has CDR1 LGHNA and CDR2 YSLEER. The V end was cut by 0 bases, the J end by 4 bases, with 13 bases between. The length of the CDR3 is 16 residues. CDR3 sequence: CASSQDSRTTGNTIYF. The CDR3, as DNA: TGCGCCAGCAGCCAAGATAGCCGGACAACGGGAAACACCATATATTTT.

Relative to its sample, this clone is medium-sized. The CDR3 DNA is TGTGCCAGCAGTCGAGACAGGGGAGTAGCTTTCTTT. This codes for CASSRDRGVAFF. The rearrangement joins TRBV6-5 to TRBJ1-1; the match to TRBD1 covers 8 bases. The CDR3 is made up of 12 amino acids. Trimming cost V 5 bases and J 10 bases; bases outside gene matches: 6. Germline loops: CDR1 MNHEY, CDR2 SVGAGI.

This clone was seen just once. The chain recombines TRBV4-3 with TRBJ1-2; TRBD1 matches at 7 bases. V was clipped by 0 bases and J by 5 bases; unmatched bases: 3. CDR3 length: 14 amino acids. Germline V CDR1 and CDR2: LGHNA, YSLEER. The CDR3 DNA follows: TGCGCCAGCAGCCAAGAAAGGACAGGTTATGGCTACACCTTC. It is translated as CASSQERTGYGYTF.

As regards this clone: Distinct nucleotide sequences in the sample also encode this CDR3. The gene calls are TRBV9 and TRBJ2-2; D is ambiguous. The CDR3 spans 12 residues. In germline, CDR1 is SGDLS, CDR2 YYNGEE. V was pared by 0 bases and J by 7 bases, with 4 bases between. The CDR3 protein is CASSVVDGELFF. In DNA, the CDR3 is TGTGCCAGCAGCGTAGTGGACGGGGAGCTGTTTTTT.

The chain has TRBV27 and TRBJ1-4; the D gene is possibly TRBD1 (6 bases). Trimming cost V 2 bases and J 6 bases, with 10 bases left between them. Germline V CDR1 and CDR2: MNHEY, SMNVEV (reference sequence). The CDR3 is 14 amino acids. The CDR3 nucleotides are TGTGCCAGCAGTTTAGCCAGGGGCGATGAAAAACTGTTTTTT. Translating gives CASSLARGDEKLFF. Together with reference TRBV27 and TRBJ1-4, the CDR3 gives the full variable domain: EAQVTQNPRYLITVTGKKLTVTCSQNMNHEYMSWYRQDPGLGLRQIYYSMNVEVTDKGDVPEGYKVSRKEKRNFPLILESPSPNQTSLYFCASSLARGDEKLFFGSGTQLSVL.